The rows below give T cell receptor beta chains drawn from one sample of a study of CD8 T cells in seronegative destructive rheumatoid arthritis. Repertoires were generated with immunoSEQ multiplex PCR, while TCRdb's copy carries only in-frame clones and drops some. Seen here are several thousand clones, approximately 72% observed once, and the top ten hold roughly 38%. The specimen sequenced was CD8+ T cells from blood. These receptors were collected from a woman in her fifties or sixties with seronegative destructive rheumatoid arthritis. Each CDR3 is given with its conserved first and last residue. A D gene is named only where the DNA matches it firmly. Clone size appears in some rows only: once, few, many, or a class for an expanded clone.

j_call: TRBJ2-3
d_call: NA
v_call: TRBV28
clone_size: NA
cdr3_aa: CASRLPGTDTQYF
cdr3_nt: TGTGCCAGCCGACTACCGGGGACAGATACGCAGTATTTT

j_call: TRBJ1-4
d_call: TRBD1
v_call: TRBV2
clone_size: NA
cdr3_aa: CASSGQGGTNEKLFF
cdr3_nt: TGTGCCAGCAGTGGACAGGGCGGGACTAATGAAAAACTGTTTTTT

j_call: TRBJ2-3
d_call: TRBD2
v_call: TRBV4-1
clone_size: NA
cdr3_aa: CASSQDGLAGSTDTQYF
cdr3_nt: TGCGCCAGCAGCCAAGATGGTCTAGCGGGGAGCACAGATACGCAGTATTTT

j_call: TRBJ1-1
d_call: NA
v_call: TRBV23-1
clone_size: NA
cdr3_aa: CASSQFRHLNTEAFF
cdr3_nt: TGCGCCAGCAGTCAATTTAGACACCTGAACACTGAAGCTTTCTTT

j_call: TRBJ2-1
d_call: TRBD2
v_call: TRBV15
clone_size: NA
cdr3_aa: CATSRFMTAGDSYNEQFF
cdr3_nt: TGTGCCACCAGCAGATTTATGACGGCGGGGGATTCCTACAATGAGCAGTTCTTC

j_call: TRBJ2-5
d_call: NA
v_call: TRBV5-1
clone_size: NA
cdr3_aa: CASSLGWGGDETQYF
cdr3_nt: TGCGCCAGCAGCTTGGGTTGGGGGGGCGACGAGACCCAGTACTTC

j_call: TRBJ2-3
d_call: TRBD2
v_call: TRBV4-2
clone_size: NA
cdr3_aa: CASSSRLAVTDTQYF
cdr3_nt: TGTGCCAGCAGCTCACGACTAGCGGTTACAGATACGCAGTATTTT

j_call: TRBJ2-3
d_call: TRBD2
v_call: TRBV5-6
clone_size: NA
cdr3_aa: CASSDTRLAELSTDTQYF
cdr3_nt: TGTGCCAGCAGCGACACTAGACTAGCCGAACTTAGCACAGATACGCAGTATTTT

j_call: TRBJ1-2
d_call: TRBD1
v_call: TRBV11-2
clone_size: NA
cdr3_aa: CASSSPRVDRAAYGYTF
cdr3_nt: TGTGCCAGCAGCTCCCCAAGGGTGGACAGGGCGGCCTATGGCTACACCTTC

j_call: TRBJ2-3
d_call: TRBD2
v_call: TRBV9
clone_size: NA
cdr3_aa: CASSGGLAGFTDTQYF
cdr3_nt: TGTGCCAGCAGCGGTGGGCTAGCGGGATTCACAGATACGCAGTATTTT

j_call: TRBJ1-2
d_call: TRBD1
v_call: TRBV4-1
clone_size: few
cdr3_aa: CASSQAPGTGLSYGYTF
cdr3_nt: TGCGCCAGCAGCCAAGCCCCGGGGACAGGGCTGAGCTATGGCTACACCTTC

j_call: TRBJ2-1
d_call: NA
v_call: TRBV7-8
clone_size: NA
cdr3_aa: CASSSRVPGGVYNEQFF
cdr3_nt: TGTGCCAGCAGCTCAAGAGTTCCGGGGGGCGTCTACAATGAGCAGTTCTTC

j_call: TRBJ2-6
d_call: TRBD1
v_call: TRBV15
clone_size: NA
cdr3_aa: CATSRDRGSGANVLTF
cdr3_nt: TGTGCCACCAGCAGGGACAGGGGCTCTGGGGCCAACGTCCTGACTTTC

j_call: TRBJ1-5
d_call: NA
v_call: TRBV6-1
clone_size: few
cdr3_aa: CASSDFGQSNQPQHF
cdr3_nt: TGTGCCAGCAGTGATTTTGGACAGAGTAATCAGCCCCAGCATTTT

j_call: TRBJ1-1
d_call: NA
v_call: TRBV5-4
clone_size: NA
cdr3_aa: CASSSTGLGNTEAFF
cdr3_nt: TGTGCCAGCAGCTCCACAGGGCTGGGGAACACTGAAGCTTTCTTT

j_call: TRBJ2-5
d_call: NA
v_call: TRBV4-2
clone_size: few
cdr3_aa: CASSLELSVQETQYF
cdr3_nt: TGTGCCAGCAGCTTAGAGTTGAGTGTCCAAGAGACCCAGTACTTC

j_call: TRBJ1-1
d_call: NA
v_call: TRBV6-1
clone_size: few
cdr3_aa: CASRGSMNTEAFF
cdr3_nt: TGTGCCAGCAGGGGGAGTATGAACACTGAAGCTTTCTTT

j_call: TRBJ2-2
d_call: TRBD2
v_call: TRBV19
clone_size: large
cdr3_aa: CASSVGLAGGELFF
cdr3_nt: TGTGCCAGTAGTGTCGGACTAGCGGGCGGGGAGCTGTTTTTT

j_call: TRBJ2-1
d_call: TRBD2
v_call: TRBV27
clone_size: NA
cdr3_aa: CASSLAGGSYNEQFF
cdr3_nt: TGTGCCAGCAGTTTAGCGGGAGGCTCCTACAATGAGCAGTTCTTC

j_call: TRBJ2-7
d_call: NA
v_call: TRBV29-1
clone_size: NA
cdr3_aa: CSVEDQGNPYEQYF
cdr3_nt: TGCAGCGTTGAAGATCAGGGCAATCCCTACGAGCAGTACTTC

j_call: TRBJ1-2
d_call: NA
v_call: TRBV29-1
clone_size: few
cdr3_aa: CSSPGGSSGYTF
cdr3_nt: TGCAGCTCCCCGGGGGGGTCGAGTGGCTACACCTTC

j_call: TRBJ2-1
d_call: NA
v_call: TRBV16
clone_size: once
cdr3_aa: CASTPQGSYNEQFF
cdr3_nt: TGTGCCAGCACCCCGCAGGGCTCCTACAATGAGCAGTTCTTC

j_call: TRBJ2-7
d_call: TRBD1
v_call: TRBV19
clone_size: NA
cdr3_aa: CASSRKPRQGLYEQYF
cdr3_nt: TGTGCCAGTAGTCGAAAACCCAGACAGGGTCTCTACGAGCAGTACTTC

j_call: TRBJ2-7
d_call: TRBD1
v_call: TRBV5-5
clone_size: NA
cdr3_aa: CASRSGQGDEQYF
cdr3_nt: TGTGCCAGCAGGTCCGGACAGGGTGACGAGCAGTACTTC

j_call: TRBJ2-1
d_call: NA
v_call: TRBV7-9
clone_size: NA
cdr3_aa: CASSLSSGNPYNEQFF
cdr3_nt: TGTGCCAGCAGCTTATCTTCGGGGAACCCCTACAATGAGCAGTTCTTC

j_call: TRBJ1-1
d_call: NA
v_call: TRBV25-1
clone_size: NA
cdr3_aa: CATGGFMNTEAFF
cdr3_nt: TGTGCCACCGGCGGATTCATGAACACTGAAGCTTTCTTT

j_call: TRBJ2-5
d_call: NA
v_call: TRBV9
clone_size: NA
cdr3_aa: CASSVSGAGHNQETQYF
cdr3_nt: TGTGCCAGCAGCGTCTCTGGGGCGGGGCATAACCAAGAGACCCAGTACTTC

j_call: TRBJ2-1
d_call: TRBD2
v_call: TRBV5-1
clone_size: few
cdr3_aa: CASSFLPSGGTNEQFF
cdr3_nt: TGCGCCAGCAGCTTCTTGCCTAGCGGGGGAACCAATGAGCAGTTCTTC

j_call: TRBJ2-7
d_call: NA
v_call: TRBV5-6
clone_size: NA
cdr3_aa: CASSLGAGFYEQYF
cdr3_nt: TGTGCCAGCAGCTTGGGTGCCGGTTTCTACGAGCAGTACTTC

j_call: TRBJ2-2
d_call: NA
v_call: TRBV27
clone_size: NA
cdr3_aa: CASSLISFANTGELFF
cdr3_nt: TGTGCCAGCAGTTTAATAAGCTTCGCGAACACCGGGGAGCTGTTTTTT

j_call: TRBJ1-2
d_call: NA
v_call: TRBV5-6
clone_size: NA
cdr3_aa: CASSLWQGGWNSYGYTF
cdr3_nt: TGTGCCAGCAGCTTGTGGCAGGGAGGCTGGAACTCCTATGGCTACACCTTC

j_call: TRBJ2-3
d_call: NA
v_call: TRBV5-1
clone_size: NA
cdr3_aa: CASSLGPIEASTDTQYF
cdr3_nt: TGCGCCAGCAGCTTGGGTCCCATAGAAGCTAGCACAGATACGCAGTATTTT

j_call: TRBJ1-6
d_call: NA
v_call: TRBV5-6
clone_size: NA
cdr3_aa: CASSLEGRGGSPLHF
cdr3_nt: TGTGCCAGCAGCTTGGAAGGGAGGGGAGGTTCACCCCTCCACTTT

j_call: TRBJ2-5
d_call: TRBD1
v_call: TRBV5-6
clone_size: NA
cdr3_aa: CASSLDRGETQYF
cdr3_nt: TGTGCCAGCAGCCTTGACAGGGGAGAGACCCAGTACTTC

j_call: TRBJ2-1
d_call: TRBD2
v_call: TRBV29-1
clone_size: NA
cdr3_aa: CSVSGGAYNEQFF
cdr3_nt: TGCAGCGTTAGCGGGGGGGCTTACAATGAGCAGTTCTTC

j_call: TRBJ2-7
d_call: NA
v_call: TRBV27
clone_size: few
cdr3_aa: CASSQTTGGHEQYF
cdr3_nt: TGTGCCAGCAGCCAAACGACAGGAGGCCACGAGCAGTACTTC

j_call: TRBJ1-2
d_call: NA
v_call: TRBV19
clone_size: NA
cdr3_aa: CASSIDHGQISNYGYTF
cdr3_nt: TGTGCCAGTAGTATAGATCACGGACAGATCTCTAACTATGGCTACACCTTC

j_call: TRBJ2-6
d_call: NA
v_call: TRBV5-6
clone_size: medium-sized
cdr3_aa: CASSLLSGANVLTF
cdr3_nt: TGTGCCAGCAGCCTATTGTCTGGGGCCAACGTCCTGACTTTC

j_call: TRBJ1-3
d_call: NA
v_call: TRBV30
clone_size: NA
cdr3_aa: CACRGQRSLTGNTIYF
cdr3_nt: TGTGCCTGCCGAGGGCAGCGAAGCCTTACTGGAAACACCATATATTTT

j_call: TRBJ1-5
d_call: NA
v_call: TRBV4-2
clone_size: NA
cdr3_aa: CASSQEVGANQPQHF
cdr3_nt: TGTGCCAGCAGCCAAGAGGTGGGGGCCAATCAGCCCCAGCATTTT

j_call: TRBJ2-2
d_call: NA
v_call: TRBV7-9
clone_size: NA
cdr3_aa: CASSPSGELFF
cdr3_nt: TGTGCCAGCAGCCCCTCCGGGGAGCTGTTTTTT

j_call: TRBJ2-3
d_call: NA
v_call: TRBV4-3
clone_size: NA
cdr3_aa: CASSPRSPTDTQYF
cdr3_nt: TGCGCCAGCAGCCCTAGGAGTCCCACAGATACGCAGTATTTT

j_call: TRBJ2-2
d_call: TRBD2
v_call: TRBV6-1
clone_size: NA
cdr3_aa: CASSTSGGTGELFF
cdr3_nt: TGTGCCAGCAGTACCTCGGGGGGCACCGGGGAGCTGTTTTTT

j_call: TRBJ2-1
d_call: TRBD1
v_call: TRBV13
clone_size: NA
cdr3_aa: CASSLGTGIYNEQFF
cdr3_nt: TGTGCCAGCAGCCTCGGGACAGGGATCTACAATGAGCAGTTCTTC

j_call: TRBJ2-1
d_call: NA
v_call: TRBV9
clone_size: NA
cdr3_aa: CASSGDILNEQFF
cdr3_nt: TGTGCCAGCAGCGGCGACATCCTCAATGAGCAGTTCTTC

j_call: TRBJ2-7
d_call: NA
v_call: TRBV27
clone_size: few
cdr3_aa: CASSSTVWGEQYF
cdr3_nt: TGTGCCAGCAGTTCGACAGTTTGGGGCGAGCAGTACTTC

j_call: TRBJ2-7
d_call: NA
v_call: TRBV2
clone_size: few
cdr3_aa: CASSEGGIYQQYF
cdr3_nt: TGTGCCAGCAGTGAAGGAGGAATCTACCAGCAGTACTTC

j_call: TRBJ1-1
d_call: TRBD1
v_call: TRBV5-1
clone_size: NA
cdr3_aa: CASSLGGGGRQGAAEAFF
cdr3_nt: TGCGCCAGCAGCTTGGGGGGAGGAGGAAGACAGGGGGCTGCTGAAGCTTTCTTT

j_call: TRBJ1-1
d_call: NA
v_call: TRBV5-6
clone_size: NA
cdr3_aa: CASSLTANTEAFF
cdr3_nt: TGTGCCAGCAGCTTGACAGCGAACACTGAAGCTTTCTTT

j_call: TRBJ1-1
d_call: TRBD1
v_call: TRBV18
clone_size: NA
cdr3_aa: CASSSRGRDTEAFF
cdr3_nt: TGTGCCAGCTCAAGCAGGGGGCGCGACACTGAAGCTTTCTTT

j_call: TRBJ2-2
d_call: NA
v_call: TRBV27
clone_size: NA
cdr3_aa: CASSLLAFGAGPGELFF
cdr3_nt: TGTGCCAGCAGTTTATTGGCCTTTGGGGCCGGCCCCGGGGAGCTGTTTTTT

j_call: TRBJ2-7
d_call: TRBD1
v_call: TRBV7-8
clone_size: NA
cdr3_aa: CASSLVGGQGAYEQYF
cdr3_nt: TGTGCCAGCAGCTTAGTCGGGGGACAGGGGGCCTACGAGCAGTACTTC

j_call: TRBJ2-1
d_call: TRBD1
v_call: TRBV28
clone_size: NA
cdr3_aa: CASSPVYPPTGVPYNEQFF
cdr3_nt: TGTGCCAGCAGTCCCGTATATCCCCCCACAGGGGTGCCCTACAATGAGCAGTTCTTC

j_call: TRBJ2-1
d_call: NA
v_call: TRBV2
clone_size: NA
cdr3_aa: CASSDVSYEQFF
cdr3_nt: TGTGCCAGCAGTGATGTGAGCTATGAGCAGTTCTTC

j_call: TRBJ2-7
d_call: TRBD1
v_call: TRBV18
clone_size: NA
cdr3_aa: CASSSGQGTYEQYF
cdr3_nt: TGTGCCAGCTCGTCAGGACAGGGGACCTACGAGCAGTACTTC

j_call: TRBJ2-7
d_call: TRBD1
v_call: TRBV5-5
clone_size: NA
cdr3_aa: CASSLARDRSYEQYF
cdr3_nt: TGTGCCAGCAGCTTGGCCCGGGACAGGTCCTACGAGCAGTACTTC